This TCR beta chain originates from a study of pediatric ulcerative colitis. Study-level results: Substantially fewer templates came from a couple of patients' blood samples. Rectal repertoires separated controls, mild-moderate and acute severe colitis. Rectal pinch biopsies may include blood-derived T cells.

The trim removed 4 bases at V and 6 bases at J, leaving 6 bases unmatched. Germline V CDR1 and CDR2: SGDLS, YYNGEE. The CDR3 is 14 amino acids. Up to 500,000 reads were sequenced per sample. Repertoires were generated with immunoSEQ multiplex PCR, while TCRdb's copy carries only in-frame clones and drops some. The table includes 16,000 or so clones, roughly three quarters detected once. A remark on this clone: Its specificity is not known.

The rectum was sampled with one to two pinch biopsies at colonoscopy. The receptor comes from a boy aged 5-17 years who was a control in a study of pediatric ulcerative colitis. Material: gut tissue. The rearrangement links TRBV9 to TRBJ1-4; the match to TRBD1 covers 7 bases. For the CDR3, the DNA is TGTGCCAGCAGCATACAGGGGAGCGATGAAAAACTGTTTTTT. It yields the protein CASSIQGSDEKLFF.